This entry concerns a single T cell receptor (beta chain). As yet, its antigen is unknown. As to time point: blood from clinic visit 5 months post-surgery; TSC patient then seizure free. The sequenced cases were selected for having the highest brain T cell transcript signatures. Before surgery, patients took at least one anti-epileptic drug. J lost 8 bases, V lost 6 bases, and 10 bases had no gene match. The V gene's germline CDR1 is MGHDK and CDR2 SYGVNS. The CDR3 has 14 residues. Method: immunoSEQ multiplex PCR; TCRdb's copy keeps in-frame clones and lacks some. The sample contains approximately 330,000 clones, about 94% of which appear only once. This specimen comes from a study of brain T cells in children with intractable seizures. Study observations and caveats: HCMV serostatus was not known, and viral specificity came from CDR3 similarity only.

The chain combines TRBV25-1 with TRBJ1-2; TRBD1 agrees at 9 bases. The input for sequencing was peripheral blood, taken approximately 5 months after surgery. The sequence came from a boy in the first two years of life with tuberous sclerosis and intractable seizures. CDR3 in amino acids: CASSPTGTGTGYTF. The DNA of the CDR3 is TGTGCCAGCAGCCCTACCGGGACAGGGACCGGCTACACCTTC.